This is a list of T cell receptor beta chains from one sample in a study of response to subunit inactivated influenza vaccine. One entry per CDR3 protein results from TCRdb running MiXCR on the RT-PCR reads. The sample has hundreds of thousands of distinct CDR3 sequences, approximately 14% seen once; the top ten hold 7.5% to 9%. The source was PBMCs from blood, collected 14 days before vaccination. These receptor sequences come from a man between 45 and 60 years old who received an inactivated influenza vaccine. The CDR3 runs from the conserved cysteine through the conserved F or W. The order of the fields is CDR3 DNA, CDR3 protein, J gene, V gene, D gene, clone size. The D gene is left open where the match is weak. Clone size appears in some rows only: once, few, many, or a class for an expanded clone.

TGCAGTGCTATGGGACTAGCGGGAGGGCCTTACAATGAGCAGTTCTTC	CSAMGLAGGPYNEQFF	TRBJ2-1	TRBV20-1	TRBD2	few
TGTGCCAGCAGTCGTCCACCGGGGACCCAGTACTTC	CASSRPPGTQYF	TRBJ2-5	TRBV12-3/TRBV12-4	-	few
TGTGCCAGCAGACTCGGACTGGTAGACAATCAGCCCCAGCATTTT	CASRLGLVDNQPQHF	TRBJ1-5	TRBV12-3/TRBV12-4	-	many
TGCAGCGTTGGGCTTAGTGGGCGCGACTACGAGCAGTACTTC	CSVGLSGRDYEQYF	TRBJ2-7	TRBV29-1	-	-
TGCAGTGCTCTTCTAGGAGGTGAAAACATTCAGTACTTC	CSALLGGENIQYF	TRBJ2-4	TRBV20-1	-	-
TGTGCCATCAGTGGGGGAGGACTAGCGGGAGACGGAAAGACCCAGTACTTC	CAISGGGLAGDGKTQYF	TRBJ2-5	TRBV10-3	TRBD2	-
TGTGCCAGCATCCGCCATCCCGGTGAGCCCCAGCATTTT	CASIRHPGEPQHF	TRBJ1-5	TRBV6-4	-	-
TGTGCCAGCAAGAGGACCGGGGAGCTGTTTTTT	CASKRTGELFF	TRBJ2-2	TRBV12-3/TRBV12-4	-	few
TGCAGCGTTGTAGGCTCGGGGACAGGGGTAGATACGCAGTATTTT	CSVVGSGTGVDTQYF	TRBJ2-3	TRBV29-1	TRBD1	many
TGTGCCAGCAGCTTGGGGACAGGGGACAACACCGGGGAGCTGTTTTTT	CASSLGTGDNTGELFF	TRBJ2-2	TRBV7-9	TRBD1	-
TGTGCCAGCAGCATCAACCGGGACAGACGTCTAGGGTCCTACGAGCAGTACTTC	CASSINRDRRLGSYEQYF	TRBJ2-7	TRBV7-3	TRBD1	-
TGCAGCGTAACACCGGACAGCCTTTCAGGCTACACCTTC	CSVTPDSLSGYTF	TRBJ1-2	TRBV29-1	-	many
TGCAGCGTTGTACCGATACTAGACTCTGGGGCCAACGTCCTGACTTTC	CSVVPILDSGANVLTF	TRBJ2-6	TRBV29-1	-	few
TGCGCCAGCCACCCTTCTAGCGGGGGTACCTACGAGCAGTACTTC	CASHPSSGGTYEQYF	TRBJ2-7	TRBV5-1	TRBD2	few
TGTGCCAGCAGCGTAGGGACAGGGGAATACGGTGGCTACACCTTC	CASSVGTGEYGGYTF	TRBJ1-2	TRBV9	TRBD1	many
TGTGCCACCAGTGATCTGGACCCAGGGTCATTAGATACGCAGTATTTT	CATSDLDPGSLDTQYF	TRBJ2-3	TRBV24-1	-	few
TGCGCCAGCAGCTTGGGCCGGAGCTCTAACTATGGCTACACCTTC	CASSLGRSSNYGYTF	TRBJ1-2	TRBV5-1	-	few
TGTGCCAGCAGGCTCCGGGACCAGCCCCAGCATTTT	CASRLRDQPQHF	TRBJ1-5	TRBV12-3/TRBV12-4	-	few
TGTGCCAGTACTAGCGGGGGGGCCTATGAGCAGTTCTTC	CASTSGGAYEQFF	TRBJ2-1	TRBV12-3/TRBV12-4	TRBD2	many
TGTGCCAGCAATCACTTATCGGGCCATTCCTACGAGCAGTACTTC	CASNHLSGHSYEQYF	TRBJ2-7	TRBV2	-	-
TGCAGTGCCTCCAGCGGAAACACTGAAGCTTTCTTT	CSASSGNTEAFF	TRBJ1-1	TRBV29-1	-	few
TGTGCCAGCAGCTTGGGCAGTCTTAGCAATCAGCCCCAGCATTTT	CASSLGSLSNQPQHF	TRBJ1-5	TRBV5-6	-	-
TGCAGTGCTAGATCTATCACGGACAGGGCCGGCACTGAAGCTTTCTTT	CSARSITDRAGTEAFF	TRBJ1-1	TRBV20-1	TRBD1	few
TGTGCCAGCAGCTTACGACTGCCAGATACGCAGTATTTT	CASSLRLPDTQYF	TRBJ2-3	TRBV7-9	-	-
TGTGCCAGCACTTGGCCGGGAAGAAATGAGCAGTTCTTC	CASTWPGRNEQFF	TRBJ2-1	TRBV6-6	-	many
TGCGCCAGCAGCTTGGAGTCGGGTGGGTCCTATGGCTACACCTTC	CASSLESGGSYGYTF	TRBJ1-2	TRBV5-1	-	-
TGTGCCAGCAGCTCCCACGCCACTAGCCCTCCAGATACGCAGTATTTT	CASSSHATSPPDTQYF	TRBJ2-3	TRBV7-2	-	few
TGTGCCAGCAGCTTGGCCAGGCAGGGGAACACTGAAGCTTTCTTT	CASSLARQGNTEAFF	TRBJ1-1	TRBV5-6	-	few
TGCGCCAGCAGCCAGGGACAGGGACCCCAAGAGACCCAGTACTTC	CASSQGQGPQETQYF	TRBJ2-5	TRBV4-3	TRBD1	few
TGTGCCAGCAGCGTCGGGACAGGAACCCCCACAGATACGCAGTATTTT	CASSVGTGTPTDTQYF	TRBJ2-3	TRBV9	TRBD1	-
TGTGCCAGTAGTATCCCGGGCTCCGATACGCAGTATTTT	CASSIPGSDTQYF	TRBJ2-3	TRBV19	-	-
TGTGCCTGGAGTAGGGGCGGGAGCCTCTACGAGCAGTACTTC	CAWSRGGSLYEQYF	TRBJ2-7	TRBV30	TRBD2	few
TGTGCCAGCAGCTTATCTCTGGGGGCCAACGTCCTGACTTTC	CASSLSLGANVLTF	TRBJ2-6	TRBV7-2	-	many
TGTGCCAGCAGCCAACATACGGGAGTCTCCTACAATGAGCAGTTCTTC	CASSQHTGVSYNEQFF	TRBJ2-1	TRBV4-2	-	few
TGCAGCGTTGAGAGGGGCTGGCAAGAGACCCAGTACTTC	CSVERGWQETQYF	TRBJ2-5	TRBV29-1	-	-
TGTGCCAGCAGTGAGATCAGCGGGGCGGGCTTCGAGCAGTACTTC	CASSEISGAGFEQYF	TRBJ2-7	TRBV6-2/TRBV6-3	TRBD2	-
TGTGCCACCAGTGATATGATGGGGACAGGGAACACCGGGGAGCTGTTTTTT	CATSDMMGTGNTGELFF	TRBJ2-2	TRBV24-1	TRBD1	-
TGCGCCAGCAGCCAAGACCGGTCTAGGGAGACCCAGTACTTC	CASSQDRSRETQYF	TRBJ2-5	TRBV4-3	-	many
TGCAGTGGTACCGGGACAGGCCGTACTCGGGAGCAGTACTTC	CSGTGTGRTREQYF	TRBJ2-7	TRBV20-1	TRBD1	few
TGTGCCAGCAGCCGTGAAAGGATCCGGGAGCAGTTCTTC	CASSRERIREQFF	TRBJ2-1	TRBV6-1	-	few